This TCR beta chain was captured in a study of T-cell memory formation after mild COVID-19. The authors produced TCR alpha and TCR beta cDNA libraries with sample barcodes and UMIs by 5'RACE using constant-segment primers. MiXCR, run by TCRdb on the 5' RACE reads, gives a single entry per CDR3 protein. The sample has roughly 450,000 distinct CDR3 sequences, roughly 18% seen once. Germline assignment: CDR1 MGHRA and CDR2 YSYEKL. V shed 1 base, J shed 2 bases, and the junction held 15 bases outside the gene matches. The CDR3 totals 20 residues. The sample was PBMCs or a T cell subset sorted from them (not recorded which). The clonotype was recovered from an adult woman who had mild COVID-19 (a few samples of this study predate the infection). Cell type and time point are not known. The chain uses TRBV4-1 and TRBJ2-3, with 10 bases aligning to TRBD2. CDR3 sequence: CASSQAVAGGPISLTDTQYF. The CDR3, as DNA: TGCGCCAGCAGCCAAGCGGTAGCGGGGGGACCCATTTCCCTCACAGATACGCAGTATTTT.